This TCR beta chain appears in the sequencing data of a study of response to subunit inactivated influenza vaccine. CDR1 is ENHRY, CDR2 SYGVKD, per germline. CDR3 length: 18 amino acids. The junction had 15 bases not matched to a gene; V was cut back by 4 bases and J by 5 bases. Each CDR3 protein gets one entry after TCRdb re-called the RT-PCR reads with MiXCR. The table has about 570,000 distinct CDR3 sequences, roughly 10% seen once. These same data were also listed under a study on T cells expressing NK-cell markers. As that report states: The authors generated TCR beta cDNA through 5'RACE template switching with UMIs.

The chain combines TRBV10-3 with TRBJ1-2; 11 bases map to TRBD1. The material was PBMCs from blood, obtained on the day of vaccination. The clonotype was recovered from a middle-aged man who received an inactivated influenza vaccine. CDR3 DNA: TGTGCCATCAGTGGCGCGCGGACAGGGGGCGCGGTTTCTTATGGCTACACCTTC. It specifies CAISGARTGGAVSYGYTF.